Here is one T cell receptor (beta chain) with its context. What it binds is not known. Use of 60 Vbeta and 13 Jbeta primers characterized the PCR. The protocol was immunoSEQ multiplex PCR, while the TCRdb copy is restricted to in-frame clones and leaves out a portion. The sample records some 200,000 clones, over 9.5% being singletons. This record belongs to a study of cytomegalovirus exposure and HLA in healthy donors. Whole-study findings and limits: In a later analysis, V- and J-gene trimming of beta chains associated with a DCLRE1C missense variant, replicated independently. Of the V segments, some could not be distinguished, including TRBV6-2 and TRBV6-3, and were excluded.

CDR1 is GTSNPN and CDR2 is SVGIG in the germline V gene (reference sequence). This CDR3 is built from 15 residues. J gave up 11 bases and V 1 base, and 8 bases lay outside the gene matches. The TCR was taken from a man between 45 and 60 years old in good health and CMV-seropositive. The genes are TRBV30 and TRBJ2-1; the match to TRBD2 covers 13 bases. Sequenced input: PBMCs. DNA of the CDR3: TGTGCCTGGAGTGGCGGGACTAGCGGGGTGGTGAAGCAGTTCTTC. The encoded protein is CAWSGGTSGVVKQFF.